These 14 T cell receptor beta chains came from one sample sequenced in a study of cytomegalovirus exposure and HLA in healthy donors. The PCR made use of 60 Vbeta and 13 Jbeta primers. Only in-frame clones appear in the TCRdb table, and some are missing; sequencing was by immunoSEQ multiplex PCR. In the table there are under 200,000 clones, roughly 60% of which are singletons. The sequenced material came from PBMCs. The source of these receptors is a man between 35 and 55 years old in good health and CMV-seronegative.

The CDR3 loop is CASSYQGDEQFF. The CDR3 nucleotides read TGTGCCAGCAGTTACCAGGGCGATGAGCAGTTCTTC. This chain joins TRBV6-5 and TRBJ2-1, with a possible D match to TRBD1 (5 bases). This CDR3 contains 12 residues. Trimming pared 2 bases from V and 8 bases from J, leaving 7 bases between. Germline values: CDR1 MNHEY, CDR2 SVGAGI.

The chain employs TRBV6-5 and TRBJ2-7; TRBD1 matches 8 bases. Germline values: CDR1 MNHEY, CDR2 SVGAGI. CDR3 length: 15 residues. Losses at the gene ends were 5 bases for V and 4 bases for J; bases not matched to a gene: 10. The CDR3 region has the DNA TGTGCCAGCAGTCGCCGTGGACAGGGCGCTTACGAGCAGTACTTC. This encodes CASSRRGQGAYEQYF.

The chain is built from TRBV29-1 and TRBJ1-1; D remains unclear. Germline V gene lookup returns CDR1 SQVTM and CDR2 ANQGSEA. V was clipped by 6 bases and J by 6 bases, with 20 bases between them. This CDR3 is 14 amino acids long. DNA of the CDR3: TGCAGCGTGCACCGAGGGCGGGTGAGGGCTGAAGCTTTCTTT. Its translation is CSVHRGRVRAEAFF.

The chain combines TRBV4-1 with TRBJ1-1; D call uncertain. The ends were cut back, 0 bases at V and 11 bases at J, with 19 bases in the middle. The CDR3 covers 15 residues. Per germline, CDR1 MGHRA and CDR2 YSYEKL. The CDR3 reads CASSQELASEKTAFF. CDR3 DNA sequence: TGCGCCAGCAGCCAAGAGTTGGCTTCGGAGAAGACTGCTTTCTTT.

The V call is TRBV18, the J call TRBJ1-5, with 7 bases aligning to TRBD1. The CDR3 contains 16 residues. Germline CDR1 and CDR2: KGHSH and LQKENI. The V segment lost 3 bases and the J segment 0 bases; nucleotides outside the gene matches: 5. CDR3 coding DNA: TGTGCCAGCTCACCGCCGGGACAGCCTAGCAATCAGCCCCAGCATTTT. This encodes CASSPPGQPSNQPQHF.

The rearrangement joins TRBV19 to TRBJ1-5; the match to TRBD1 covers 7 bases. This CDR3 contains 16 residues. V lost 5 bases, J lost 5 bases, and 12 bases stayed unmatched. From germline, CDR1 is LNHDA and CDR2 SQIVND (reference sequence). In DNA form, the CDR3 reads TGTGCCAGTAGTCCCAACAGACAGGGTTTGGATCAGCCCCAGCATTTT. The encoded protein is CASSPNRQGLDQPQHF.

This clone turned up a few times. The chain carries TRBV5-1 and TRBJ2-6, with a possible D match to TRBD2 (5 bases). The CDR3 sequence is 15 residues long. The germline V and J ends were trimmed by 3 bases and 0 bases, with 7 bases remaining between them. Germline V gene lookup returns CDR1 SGHRS and CDR2 YFSETQ. The CDR3 DNA sequence: TGCGCCAGCAGCTCGGGAAGCTCTGGGGCCAACGTCCTGACTTTC. Translating gives CASSSGSSGANVLTF.

The V call is TRBV5-1, the J call TRBJ2-7; TRBD2 agrees at 14 bases. Germline V gene data show CDR1 as SGHRS and CDR2 as YFSETQ. V lost 4 bases to trimming and J lost 5 bases; unmatched junction nucleotides: 8. CDR3 length equals 16 residues. The CDR3 spells CASSRATSGRVNEQYF. CDR3 DNA sequence: TGCGCCAGCAGCCGCGCGACTAGCGGGAGGGTGAACGAGCAGTACTTC.

The sample holds a few counts of this clone. The V and J genes are TRBV6-4 and TRBJ2-2, with D unclear. V was pared by 6 bases and J by 7 bases, with 15 bases between. This CDR3 spans 14 amino acids. Germline values: CDR1 MRHNA, CDR2 SNTAGT. The chain's CDR3 is CASSHENAGGELFF. For the CDR3, the DNA is TGTGCCAGCAGCCACGAAAATGCCGGCGGGGAGCTGTTTTTT.

This rearrangement joins TRBV7-2 to TRBJ2-5; weak D call: TRBD2 (6 bases). Trimming pared 5 bases from V and 4 bases from J, leaving 14 bases between. CDR3 length: 14 amino acids. CDR1 and CDR2 from the germline V gene are SGHTA and FQGNSA. In nucleotides, the CDR3 is TGTGCCAGCAGCCCCCGGGGGAAGGCAGAGACCCAGTACTTC. Its protein product is CASSPRGKAETQYF.

J is TRBJ2-7 and V is TRBV18, with 9 bases matching TRBD1. V lost 6 bases and J lost 2; bases outside the gene matches: 8. Germline V gene sequence: CDR1 KGHSH, CDR2 LQKENI. CDR3 length: 15 residues. The CDR3, as DNA: TGTGCCAGCTCCCTACCGGGACAGGGAACCTACGAGCAGTACTTC. This codes for CASSLPGQGTYEQYF.

The rearrangement links TRBV5-1 to TRBJ1-6; D is perhaps TRBD1 (6 bases). The V and J ends lost 4 bases and 9 bases respectively, with 20 bases between them. Germline values: CDR1 SGHRS, CDR2 YFSETQ. The CDR3 is 16 amino acids. CDR3 amino acids: CASSPGPGEMVSPLHF. For the CDR3, the DNA is TGCGCCAGCAGCCCTGGCCCAGGGGAGATGGTTTCACCCCTCCACTTT.

This chain uses TRBV29-1 with TRBJ1-2; possibly TRBD1 for D (6 bases). The CDR3 consists of 14 residues. Trimming removed 1 base from V and 6 bases from J, with 15 bases in between. The germline gives CDR1 SQVTM, CDR2 ANQGSEA. CDR3 nucleotides: TGCAGCGTTGAAGTCTTAGACAGGATCAATGGCTACACCTTC. Translating gives CSVEVLDRINGYTF.

This sequence joins TRBV11-2 and TRBJ2-1; D is undetermined. Germline V lookup: CDR1 SGHAT, CDR2 FQNNGV. V was shortened by 1 base and J by 4 bases, with 5 bases between the two germline ends. The CDR3 consists of 13 residues. In DNA, the CDR3 is TGTGCCAGCAGCTTAGTCGGTTACAATGAGCAGTTCTTC. Protein: CASSLVGYNEQFF.